Below are 25 T cell receptor beta chains sequenced from a single sample in a study of identical twins. MiXCR, run by TCRdb on the 5' RACE reads, gives a single entry per CDR3 protein. The sample yields approximately 670,000 distinct CDR3 sequences, approximately 6% seen once. Sequenced input: naive T cells sorted from blood. The receptors here all came from a man between 18 and 29 years old in good health.

This clonotype was found many times. The CDR3 sequence: CSAEGGENTEAFF. The CDR3 region has the DNA TGCAGCGCCGAGGGCGGGGAGAACACTGAAGCTTTCTTT. The V and J genes are TRBV29-1 and TRBJ1-1, with D hard to call. CDR1 SQVTM and CDR2 ANQGSEA come from the germline V gene. There are 13 residues in the CDR3. V was pared by 7 bases and J by 1 base, with 13 bases between.

This clonotype showed up just a few times. The J gene is TRBJ2-2, the V gene TRBV9; TRBD2 matches at 10 bases. J was trimmed by 7 bases and V by 4 bases; bases with no gene match: 7. The germline V gene has CDR1 SGDLS and CDR2 YYNGEE. This CDR3 spans 15 amino acids. In nucleotides, the CDR3 is TGTGCCAGCAGCAGACCTAGCGGGGGAGTCGGGGAGCTGTTTTTT. It is translated as CASSRPSGGVGELFF.

This clonotype appeared a few times. This chain joins TRBV7-9 and TRBJ2-7; TRBD2 matches at 8 bases. The CDR3 sequence is 14 residues long. J was trimmed by 3 bases and V by 3 bases; bases with no gene match: 4. Germline CDR1 and CDR2: SEHNR and FQNEAQ (reference sequence). CDR3: CASSFGLAGYEQYF. CDR3 coding DNA: TGTGCCAGCAGCTTCGGTCTAGCGGGCTACGAGCAGTACTTC.

This clonotype was observed at least ten times. V gene TRBV7-2 combines with J gene TRBJ2-2; D not certain. This CDR3 is built from 14 residues. Germline V gene lookup returns CDR1 SGHTA and CDR2 FQGNSA. The V end lost 3 bases, the J end lost 7 bases, and 12 bases lay between the germline ends. CDR3 region: CASSFQGRVGELFF. DNA of the CDR3: TGTGCCAGCAGCTTCCAAGGGCGCGTCGGGGAGCTGTTTTTT.

This clonotype was counted between two and nine times. The chain carries TRBV11-2 and TRBJ2-7; TRBD2 aligns across 14 bases. Germline CDR1 reads SGHAT; CDR2 reads FQNNGV. The CDR3 extends over 16 amino acids. The V and J ends lost 4 bases and 4 bases, in that order; junction bases with no gene match: 6. CDR3 protein: CASSSPGLAGVYEQYF. The CDR3 DNA reads as TGTGCCAGCAGCTCGCCGGGACTAGCGGGAGTATACGAGCAGTACTTC.

In its sample, this clonotype was seen many times. The chain links TRBV7-9 to TRBJ2-5; D could derive from TRBD1 or TRBD2 (5 bases each). CDR3 length: 16 amino acids. Germline loops: CDR1 SEHNR, CDR2 FQNEAQ (reference sequence). Trimming left V 8 bases short and J 4 bases short, with 23 bases between. CDR3 in amino acids: CASVPTGRWGLETQYF. In DNA form, the CDR3 reads TGTGCCAGCGTGCCCACGGGACGGTGGGGTTTAGAGACCCAGTACTTC.

This clonotype was seen ten or more times. The chain recombines TRBV6-5 with TRBJ2-1; D remains ambiguous. The germline gives CDR1 MNHEY, CDR2 SVGAGI. The CDR3 totals 12 residues. V was pared by 2 bases and J by 6 bases, with 5 bases between. CDR3 bases: TGTGCCAGCAGTTACCCAGGCAATGAGCAGTTCTTC. Its translation is CASSYPGNEQFF.

This clonotype occurred many times. This rearrangement joins TRBV12-3 or TRBV12-4 to TRBJ2-1; 9 positions agree with TRBD2. The CDR3 length is 15 residues. The V gene end was trimmed by 2 bases and the J gene end by 4 bases; junction bases not matched to a gene: 3. The CDR3 sequence is CASSLRTSAYNEQFF. Here the CDR3 DNA reads TGTGCCAGCAGTTTAAGGACTAGCGCTTACAATGAGCAGTTCTTC.

The V gene is TRBV4-1, the J gene TRBJ1-1; D not resolved. This CDR3 comprises 15 residues. Germline assignment: CDR1 MGHRA and CDR2 YSYEKL. V lost 0 bases to trimming and J lost 8 bases, with 16 bases between them. The DNA of the CDR3 is TGCGCCAGCAGCCAAGATGAATGGGCGGCTTTAGAAGCTTTCTTT. Translated: CASSQDEWAALEAFF.

The sample holds a few counts of this clonotype. J is TRBJ2-5 and V is TRBV3-1; 7 nucleotides align to TRBD1. With V trimmed by 1 base and J by 6 bases, 8 bases remained unmatched. CDR1 and CDR2 from the germline V gene are LGHDT and YNNKEL (reference sequence). The CDR3 length is 15 residues. CDR3 sequence (DNA): TGTGCCAGCAGCCAAGGACAGGGTGGCATCAAGACCCAGTACTTC. The encoded protein is CASSQGQGGIKTQYF.

This clonotype appeared a few times. V gene TRBV27 combines with J gene TRBJ1-1; perhaps TRBD1 as D (6 bases). CDR1 and CDR2 from the germline V gene are MNHEY and SMNVEV (reference sequence). Trimming took off 6 bases at V and 3 bases at J, with 14 bases between the two ends. The CDR3 consists of 14 residues. Here the CDR3 reads CASSHTGQDTEAFF. In DNA, the CDR3 is TGTGCCAGCAGCCATACAGGGCAAGACACTGAAGCTTTCTTT.

This clonotype came up many times. This sequence joins TRBV6-1 and TRBJ1-5; no clear D. V was shortened by 2 bases and J by 6 bases, with 11 bases between the two germline ends. The CDR3 covers 14 residues. Germline-derived CDR1 and CDR2 are MNHNS and SASEGT. CDR3 nucleotides: TGTGCCAGCAGTGAATTGGGTGCAGGTCAGCCCCAGCATTTT. It encodes CASSELGAGQPQHF.

This clonotype turned up a few times. The chain couples TRBV27 to TRBJ2-3, with D perhaps matching TRBD2 (6 bases). Between the trimmed V and J ends, which lost 6 bases and 4 bases, there was a span of 17 bases. CDR1 and CDR2 (germline): MNHEY, SMNVEV (reference sequence). This CDR3 has 15 residues. In DNA form, the CDR3 reads TGTGCCAGCAGGCCCCTTAGAGGAGGGGCAGATACGCAGTATTTT. It translates to CASRPLRGGADTQYF.

This clonotype was seen a handful of times. This rearrangement joins TRBV5-1 to TRBJ2-1; 8 positions agree with TRBD2. The CDR3 spans 15 residues. J gave up 6 bases and V 8 bases, and 13 bases lay outside the gene matches. The V gene's germline CDR1 is SGHRS and CDR2 YFSETQ. CDR3 nucleotides: TGCGCCAGTCACAGCGCTAGCGGGTGGGCCAATGAGCAGTTCTTC. Translation gives CASHSASGWANEQFF.

The genes are TRBV12-3 or TRBV12-4 and TRBJ2-4; 8 bases map to TRBD2. V dropped 5 bases and J dropped 8; count of bases not matched to a gene: 11. The CDR3 runs to 15 residues. This CDR3 is CASSQREPWVDIQYF. The CDR3 DNA reads as TGTGCCAGCAGTCAGCGGGAGCCTTGGGTGGACATTCAGTACTTC.

There are many counts of this clonotype. The chain combines TRBV20-1 with TRBJ2-3, with D perhaps given as TRBD1 or TRBD2 (5 bases each). Trimming cost V 6 bases and J 2 bases, with 9 bases left between them. The germline gives CDR1 DFQATT, CDR2 SNEGSKA (reference sequence). CDR3 size: 12 residues. The CDR3 DNA is TGCAGTGCGGGACCGCTCACAGATACGCAGTATTTT. Translated: CSAGPLTDTQYF.

This clonotype has a handful of counts. The chain is built from TRBV5-1 and TRBJ1-6; maybe TRBD1 (5 bases). CDR3 length: 15 amino acids. V was pared by 6 bases and J by 0 bases, with 10 bases between. Germline V gene data show CDR1 as SGHRS and CDR2 as YFSETQ. CDR3 sequence (DNA): TGCGCCAGCACGCCGGGGGGCTCCTATAATTCACCCCTCCACTTT. Translated: CASTPGGSYNSPLHF.

This clonotype was detected ten times or more. CDR3 sequence reads: CASSPGSGQGTVNTEAFF. Here the CDR3 DNA reads TGTGCCAGCAGTCCGGGTTCGGGACAGGGCACCGTGAACACTGAAGCTTTCTTT. The chain employs TRBV12-3 or TRBV12-4 and TRBJ1-1, with 9 positions matching TRBD1. The CDR3 is made up of 18 amino acids. Trimming at V came to 5 bases and at J to 0 bases, leaving 13 bases not matched to a gene.

This clonotype was observed at least ten times. The chain employs TRBV12-3 or TRBV12-4 and TRBJ2-5; the match to TRBD1 covers 7 bases. The CDR3 is made up of 14 amino acids. V lost 4 bases, J lost 1 base, and 3 bases stayed unmatched. The DNA of the CDR3 is TGTGCCAGCAGTTCCAGACAGGGCCAAGAGACCCAGTACTTC. It yields the protein CASSSRQGQETQYF.

The chain joins TRBV7-6 to TRBJ2-2, with TRBD2 as a possible D gene (6 bases). The CDR3 length is 17 residues. Trimming left V 4 bases short and J 2 bases short, with 17 bases between. The germline V gene has CDR1 SGHVS and CDR2 FNYEAQ. The CDR3: CASSSRDSHANTGELFF. The DNA of the CDR3 is TGTGCCAGCAGCTCCCGGGACTCCCATGCAAACACCGGGGAGCTGTTTTTT.

This clonotype has more than one count but fewer than ten. The rearrangement joins TRBV11-2 to TRBJ1-2; 8 positions agree with TRBD1. The CDR3 loop spans 15 amino acids. With V trimmed by 5 bases and J by 8 bases, 13 bases remained unmatched. Germline V CDR1 and CDR2: SGHAT, FQNNGV. The CDR3, as DNA: TGTGCCAGCAGCCGCAACGCCGGGACAGGTTCCGGCTACACCTTC. This gives the protein CASSRNAGTGSGYTF.

This clonotype was counted only a few times. The chain couples TRBV6-2 or TRBV6-3 to TRBJ2-7; 9 positions agree with TRBD2. This CDR3 has 13 amino acids. Germline V gene sequence: CDR1 MNHEY, CDR2 SVGEGT. J lost 6 bases, V lost 5 bases, and 5 bases had no gene match. The CDR3 DNA follows: TGTGCCAGCAGTGGGACTAGCTCGAGCGAGCAGTACGTC. Amino acid sequence: CASSGTSSSEQYV.

This clonotype was detected ten times or more. The chain recombines TRBV12-3 or TRBV12-4 with TRBJ2-1; D remains unclear. V was shortened by 6 bases and J by 3 bases, with 27 bases between the two germline ends. The CDR3 runs 19 residues. As DNA, the CDR3 is TGTGCCAGCAGCCTCCCGCCCCGAGTCCGGGCCTACAACTACAATGAGCAGTTCTTC. Protein product: CASSLPPRVRAYNYNEQFF.

This clonotype was detected only a few times. This chain connects TRBV29-1 to TRBJ2-7; 9 nucleotides align to TRBD1. V lost 7 bases to trimming and J lost 4 bases; unmatched junction nucleotides: 11. CDR3 size: 14 residues. CDR1 is SQVTM and CDR2 is ANQGSEA in the germline V gene. The CDR3 region is CSASARDRAYEQYF. CDR3 bases: TGCAGCGCTTCCGCCAGGGACAGGGCTTACGAGCAGTACTTC.

This clonotype has a count of ten or more. The rearrangement links TRBV5-1 to TRBJ2-3; D is unclear. CDR1 SGHRS and CDR2 YFSETQ come from the germline V gene. The CDR3 loop spans 11 amino acids. V lost 3 bases and J lost 3, with 2 bases in between. The CDR3, as DNA: TGCGCCAGCAGCTGGACAGATACGCAGTATTTT. This sequence encodes CASSWTDTQYF.